One and the same sample provided the 22 T cell receptor beta chains below, sequenced in a study of radiotherapy plus CTLA-4 blockade in lung cancer. The assay was immunoSEQ multiplex PCR, and TCRdb's table has in-frame clones only and misses some. The sample has about 45,000 clones, approximately 76% seen once; the top ten hold 8.3%. The material was peripheral blood, obtained from a patient treated with radiotherapy plus ipilimumab. These receptors were obtained from a human donor with non-small cell lung cancer who had stable disease on radiotherapy plus ipilimumab.

The chain uses TRBV6-4 and TRBJ2-2; 8 bases agree with TRBD2. The V gene's germline CDR1 is MRHNA and CDR2 SNTAGT. The CDR3 is 14 amino acids. V was pared by 2 bases and J by 8 bases, with 4 bases of the junction left unmatched. The CDR3 spells CASSDPRGAGELFF. DNA of the CDR3: TGTGCCAGCAGTGACCCGCGGGGGGCAGGGGAGCTGTTTTTT.

The chain uses TRBV30 and TRBJ1-1; TRBD1 agrees at 7 bases. V shed 3 bases, J shed 3 bases, and the junction held 4 bases outside the gene matches. Germline loops: CDR1 GTSNPN, CDR2 SVGIG (reference sequence). The CDR3 extends over 13 amino acids. CDR3 residues: CAWSAQGDTEAFF. CDR3 DNA: TGTGCCTGGAGCGCGCAGGGGGACACTGAAGCTTTCTTT.

There are a few counts of this clone. This chain connects TRBV30 to TRBJ1-2, with a tentative D call TRBD1 (5 bases). V lost 0 bases, J lost 9 bases, and 29 bases lay in between. The V gene's germline CDR1 is GTSNPN and CDR2 SVGIG (reference sequence). The CDR3 extends over 18 amino acids. This chain's CDR3 is CAWSVPLGHLQVVLSYTF. CDR3 nucleotides: TGTGCCTGGAGTGTACCACTCGGTCATCTACAGGTTGTCCTGAGCTACACCTTC.

The genes are TRBV30 and TRBJ1-5; 12 positions match TRBD1. V lost 5 bases and J lost 7; bases outside the gene matches: 12. Germline-derived CDR1 and CDR2 are GTSNPN and SVGIG (reference sequence). The CDR3 covers 16 residues. In DNA, the CDR3 is TGTGCCTGGGCCGGGACAGGGGGCAGTGTGGTACAGCCCCAGCATTTT. This codes for CAWAGTGGSVVQPQHF.

The gene calls are TRBV5-6 and TRBJ1-2; TRBD1 might be the D (6 bases). Germline CDR1 SGHDT, CDR2 YYEEEE. The CDR3 runs 13 residues. V was pared by 0 bases and J by 8 bases, with 11 bases between. The CDR3 is CASSLAQGRGYTF. CDR3 DNA: TGTGCCAGCAGCTTGGCCCAGGGGAGAGGCTACACCTTC.

This rearrangement joins TRBV19 to TRBJ2-7; TRBD2 agrees at 8 bases. The junction had 13 bases not matched to a gene; V was cut back by 5 bases and J by 1 base. This CDR3 contains 17 residues. The germline gives CDR1 LNHDA, CDR2 SQIVND (reference sequence). The DNA for the CDR3 is TGTGCCAGTAGTCCCCCCCCTCGGACTAGCAGGTCCTACGAGCAGTACTTC. Translating gives CASSPPPRTSRSYEQYF.

In DNA form, the CDR3 reads TGTGCCACCAGCAGAGGGGGGTTGGCCCTCGGAAGTCAGCCCCAGCATTTT. As protein: CATSRGGLALGSQPQHF. The genes are TRBV15 and TRBJ1-5, with a weak D call TRBD1 (5 bases). This CDR3 comprises 17 residues. Trimming cost V 1 base and J 6 bases, with 19 bases left between them. The germline gives CDR1 LNHNV, CDR2 YYDKDF (reference sequence).

This clone occurred once. CDR3 sequence: CASSPSDGNTEAFF. CDR3 bases: TGTGCCAGCTCGCCGTCGGACGGAAACACTGAAGCTTTCTTT. The chain employs TRBV18 and TRBJ1-1; no definite D call. V was clipped by 6 bases and J by 2 bases, with 13 bases between them. CDR1 KGHSH and CDR2 LQKENI come from the germline V gene. The CDR3 totals 14 residues.

This chain joins TRBV4-2 and TRBJ2-3; D is ambiguous. This CDR3 is 12 amino acids long. Germline V gene data show CDR1 as LGHNA and CDR2 as YNFKEQ. V was shortened by 1 base and J by 5 bases, with 4 bases between the two germline ends. The CDR3 spells CASSQGGDTQYF. The DNA for the CDR3 is TGTGCCAGCAGCCAAGGGGGAGATACGCAGTATTTT.

This chain connects TRBV9 to TRBJ2-1, with D hard to call. V lost 3 bases to trimming and J lost 9 bases, with 7 bases between them. Germline CDR1 SGDLS, CDR2 YYNGEE. The CDR3 is 11 residues long. The CDR3 DNA sequence: TGTGCCAGCAGCGCAGAAATTGAGCAGTTCTTC. Its protein product is CASSAEIEQFF.

The chain has TRBV7-2 and TRBJ2-5; D is ambiguous. Trimming took 5 bases from V and 2 from J, leaving 15 bases between them. The germline gives CDR1 SGHTA, CDR2 FQGNSA. This CDR3 contains 15 residues. CDR3 in amino acids: CASSRSVMAQETQYF. The CDR3 DNA is TGTGCCAGCAGCCGTTCAGTGATGGCACAAGAGACCCAGTACTTC.

This clone was seen just once. The chain links TRBV5-1 to TRBJ1-4, with D tentatively TRBD1 (6 bases). Germline V gene data show CDR1 as SGHRS and CDR2 as YFSETQ. Between the trimmed V and J ends, which lost 4 bases and 0 bases, there was a span of 10 bases. The CDR3 spans 15 residues. CDR3 DNA: TGCGCCAGCAGCGAGGGGGAAACAACTAATGAAAAACTGTTTTTT. Encoded protein: CASSEGETTNEKLFF.

The genes are TRBV6-5 and TRBJ2-5; D unresolved. The DNA end favors TRBJ2-7, so the J call may be wrong. CDR1 is MNHEY and CDR2 is SVGAGI in the germline V gene. The CDR3 extends over 14 amino acids. The CDR3 coding sequence is TGTGCCAGCAGCGTAGTAGCTGTCGCCCACGAGCAGTACTTC. Translated, it gives CASSVVAVAHEQYF.

The chain uses TRBV30 and TRBJ2-1; tentatively, D is TRBD1 (6 bases). Trimming took 8 bases from V and 6 from J, leaving 14 bases between them. The germline V gene encodes CDR1 GTSNPN and CDR2 SVGIG (reference sequence). This CDR3 is built from 12 residues. The CDR3: CARRAGANEQFF. The CDR3 DNA follows: TGTGCCCGCCGCGCAGGGGCCAATGAGCAGTTCTTC.

The chain has TRBV11-2 and TRBJ2-5, with no clear D. V lost 0 bases, J lost 9 bases, and 20 bases lay in between. Germline V lookup: CDR1 SGHAT, CDR2 FQNNGV. The CDR3 spans 16 residues. CDR3 DNA sequence: TGTGCCAGCAGCTTAGAAGGTGGGGTTATCAAGAAGGCCCAGTACTTC. As protein: CASSLEGGVIKKAQYF. The full variable domain, rest sourced from reference TRBV11-2 and TRBJ2-5, is EAGVAQSPRYKIIEKRQSVAFWCNPISGHATLYWYQQILGQGPKLLIQFQNNGVVDDSQLPKDRFSAERLKGVDSTLKIQPAKLEDSAVYLCASSLEGGVIKKAQYFGPGTRLLVL.

The chain couples TRBV19 to TRBJ2-7, with D tentatively TRBD1 (5 bases). Trimming removed 10 bases at V and 2 bases at J, with 18 bases between. CDR1 is LNHDA, CDR2 SQIVND, per germline (reference sequence). The CDR3 has 14 amino acids. The CDR3 sequence is CANKLISTAYEQYF. The CDR3 DNA sequence: TGTGCCAACAAGCTAATTTCGACAGCCTACGAGCAGTACTTC.

The chain joins TRBV7-2 to TRBJ2-7; D unresolved. With 4 bases removed from V and 0 bases from J, the gap between germline ends came to 4 bases. Germline V gives CDR1 SGHTA, CDR2 FQGNSA. This CDR3 comprises 12 residues. DNA for the CDR3: TGTGCCAGCAGCTCGAGCTCCTACGAGCAGTACTTC. As protein: CASSSSSYEQYF. Using reference TRBV7-2 and TRBJ2-7 for the parts outside the CDR3, the full variable domain is GAGVSQSPSNKVTEKGKDVELRCDPISGHTALYWYRQSLGQGLEFLIYFQGNSAPDKSGLPSDRFSAERTGGSVSTLTIQRTQQEDSAVYLCASSSSSYEQYFGPGTRLTVT.

The chain uses TRBV27 and TRBJ1-5; possible D gene TRBD1, 5 bases. V was clipped by 4 bases and J by 7 bases, with 29 bases between them. Germline assignment: CDR1 MNHEY and CDR2 SMNVEV (reference sequence). There are 19 residues in the CDR3. DNA for the CDR3: TGTGCCAGCAGTTCCGGGGCCCCGCACCTACCACACCCGGGCCAGCCCCAGCATTTT. The encoded protein is CASSSGAPHLPHPGQPQHF.

This clone has only one observation. The rearrangement links TRBV5-5 to TRBJ1-2; D remains unclear. Germline V gives CDR1 SGHKS, CDR2 YYEKEE (reference sequence). The ends were cut back, 0 bases at V and 0 bases at J, with 12 bases in the middle. The CDR3 has 16 amino acids. The CDR3: CASSLVPANPNYGYTF. The CDR3 DNA follows: TGTGCCAGCAGCTTGGTTCCGGCCAACCCTAACTATGGCTACACCTTC.

This chain links TRBV6-7 with TRBJ1-1; D is ambiguous. TRBV6-7 counts as an open reading frame of uncertain function. V lost 2 bases, J lost 2 bases, and 12 bases lay in between. The CDR3 covers 15 residues. The CDR3 reads CASSYGEETNTEAFF. DNA of the CDR3: TGTGCCAGCAGTTACGGAGAAGAGACCAACACTGAAGCTTTCTTT.

The chain is built from TRBV5-1 and TRBJ2-7, with 7 bases lining up with TRBD2. Germline CDR1 reads SGHRS; CDR2 reads YFSETQ. The CDR3 length is 15 residues. V lost 0 bases and J lost 2; bases outside the gene matches: 5. As DNA, the CDR3 is TGCGCCAGCAGCTTGGCTGGGGGGGGGACCTACGAGCAGTACTTC. Translating gives CASSLAGGGTYEQYF.

This chain joins TRBV7-8 and TRBJ2-3, with TRBD1 matching 7 bases. The CDR3 has 15 amino acids. In germline, CDR1 is SGHVS, CDR2 FQNEAQ. With 10 bases clipped from V and 1 base from J, the junction kept 11 bases outside the gene matches. CDR3 sequence: CATAQGNIGTDTQYF. The CDR3 DNA is TGTGCCACCGCACAGGGGAACATTGGCACAGATACGCAGTATTTT.